This T cell receptor beta chain was documented in a study of T-cell reconstitution after alpha-beta-depleted transplantation in children. Notes on the study in general: Two months or so post-transplant, alpha-beta T cells reportedly derived from several hundred expanded graft clones. Elevated TCRbeta diversity at day 60 was traced, in some patients, to surviving recipient T cells and thymic progenitors. Diversity and T-cell counts at one year after transplant derived mostly from new T cells.

The sample holds a few counts of this clonotype. Its antigen is undetermined. A TCRbeta library incorporating unique molecular identifiers was prepared. TCRdb re-analysed the PCR reads in MiXCR, keeping a single row per CDR3 protein. This table holds some 110,000 distinct CDR3 sequences, about 9.3% found once. CDR1 SGHTA and CDR2 FQGNSA come from the germline V gene. The CDR3 loop spans 12 amino acids. Between the trimmed V and J ends, which lost 11 bases and 0 bases, there was a span of 11 bases. Source: PBMCs, taken before TCRalphabeta/CD19-depleted stem cell transplant. The genes are TRBV7-2 and TRBJ2-7, with D perhaps matching TRBD1 (6 bases). This TCR derives from a boy younger than 10 with acute lymphoblastic leukemia, due to receive a stem cell transplant. CDR3 loop: CAVQGSSYEQYF. For the CDR3, the DNA is TGTGCCGTCCAGGGGAGCTCCTACGAGCAGTACTTC.